One and the same sample provided the 24 T cell receptor beta chains below, sequenced in a study of metastatic and nonmetastatic thyroid tumors. TCRdb re-called the PCR reads through MiXCR. The sample has some 86,000 clones, around 12% seen once; the top ten hold 7% to 10%. Treatment of any kind had been given to no patient before thyroid surgery. The sequenced material came from tumor tissue. The receptor source for this set is a female donor with papillary thyroid cancer or a benign thyroid nodule (not recorded which). Some clones in this sample may be carry-over from other donors' samples.

As for this clone: One end of the junction fails to match germline, which may point to a read error. The chain combines TRBV11-2 with TRBJ2-1; TRBD2 matches at 13 bases. The CDR3 loop spans 15 amino acids. Germline assignment: CDR1 SGHAT and CDR2 FQNNGV. CDR3: CASSLGTSGTYEQFF. The CDR3 DNA reads as TGCGCCAGCAGCTTAGGGACTAGCGGGACGTATGAGCAGTTCTTC.

This clone has at least ten counts. This sequence joins TRBV7-3 and TRBJ2-1, with 11 bases lining up with TRBD2. The junction had 2 bases not matched to a gene; V was cut back by 4 bases and J by 3 bases. From germline, CDR1 is SGHTA and CDR2 FQGTGA. The CDR3 consists of 15 residues. The CDR3 region is CASSSGLAGYNEQFF. DNA of the CDR3: TGTGCCAGCAGCTCAGGACTAGCGGGCTACAATGAGCAGTTCTTC.

This clone came up many times. CDR3 DNA: TGTGCCAGCAGCTCATGGTCTAGCACAGATACGCAGTATTTT. Its protein product is CASSSWSSTDTQYF. This chain links TRBV7-9 with TRBJ2-3; no clear D gene. The V end lost 4 bases, the J end lost 0 bases, and 8 bases lay between the germline ends. Germline CDR1 and CDR2: SEHNR and FQNEAQ (reference sequence). The CDR3 extends over 14 amino acids.

This clone was found many times. The chain links TRBV7-9 to TRBJ1-6; perhaps TRBD1 as D (6 bases). The CDR3 has 14 amino acids. Germline V CDR1 and CDR2: SEHNR, FQNEAQ (reference sequence). Trimming cost V 7 bases and J 7 bases, with 14 bases left between them. The CDR3 here is CASTEGGRNSPLHF. In DNA form, the CDR3 reads TGTGCCAGCACCGAAGGGGGAAGGAATTCACCCCTCCACTTT.

This clone was observed at least ten times. V and J are TRBV19 and TRBJ2-1; possible D gene TRBD2, 6 bases. The germline V and J ends were trimmed by 7 bases and 8 bases, with 12 bases remaining between them. CDR3 size: 12 residues. Germline CDR1 is LNHDA and CDR2 is SQIVND (reference sequence). In nucleotides, the CDR3 is TGTGCCAGTATCTCTGGGGGGTATGAGCAGTTCTTC. Translated, it gives CASISGGYEQFF.

As concerns this clone: A read error may be the cause here, since a much bigger clone is one base away. This chain connects TRBV19 to TRBJ2-7; TRBD2 is a possible D gene (5 bases). The CDR3 has 15 amino acids. V lost 4 bases and J 5 bases, leaving 18 bases between the germline ends. Germline CDR1 and CDR2: LNHDA and SQIVND (reference sequence). The CDR3 DNA sequence: TGTGCCAGTAGTACTCGGACGGTGGTGAGGGACGAGCAGTACTTC. Its translation: CASSTRTVVRDEQYF.

The DNA of the CDR3 is TGTGCCAGCAGCCCCCGTTCTCCGGGGACAGGGGACCAGCCCCAGCATTTT. Protein product: CASSPRSPGTGDQPQHF. The gene calls are TRBV16 and TRBJ1-5, with 10 bases lining up with TRBD1. Germline-derived CDR1 and CDR2 are KGHSY and FQNENV. The CDR3 totals 17 residues. Germline trimming cut 4 bases from V and 7 bases from J; bases unmatched to any gene: 13.

A few counts support this clone. The chain combines TRBV30 with TRBJ2-2, with 11 bases fitting TRBD2. Trimming at V came to 0 bases and at J to 3 bases, leaving 0 bases not matched to a gene. The CDR3 runs 15 residues. The V gene's germline CDR1 is GTSNPN and CDR2 SVGIG (reference sequence). The CDR3 DNA reads TGTGCCTGGAGTGTACTAGCGGGAGACACCGGGGAGCTGTTTTTT. This sequence encodes CAWSVLAGDTGELFF.

There are a few counts of this clone. The rearrangement links TRBV28 to TRBJ2-1, with 8 bases aligning to TRBD2. J gave up 4 bases and V 7 bases, and 9 bases lay outside the gene matches. The CDR3 loop spans 15 amino acids. Germline V gives CDR1 MDHEN, CDR2 SYDVKM. The CDR3 protein is CASIKAGASYNEQFF. The CDR3, as DNA: TGTGCCAGCATAAAAGCGGGAGCGTCTTACAATGAGCAGTTCTTC.

This clone was picked up many times. This chain connects TRBV29-1 to TRBJ2-7; D is unresolved. The ends were cut back, 5 bases at V and 1 base at J, with 15 bases in the middle. CDR3 size: 14 residues. Per the germline V gene, CDR1 is SQVTM and CDR2 is ANQGSEA. In nucleotides, the CDR3 is TGCAGCGTTTCCCGGAGCCAAACATCCTACGAGCAGTACTTC. Protein product: CSVSRSQTSYEQYF.

This clone showed up many times. This chain connects TRBV6-5 to TRBJ1-2; D possibly corresponds to TRBD1 (6 bases). The V gene lost 2 bases and the J gene lost 2 bases, with 12 bases spanning the gap. Germline assignment: CDR1 MNHEY and CDR2 SVGAGI. This CDR3 region has 15 residues. The CDR3 region is CASSYLRQANYGYTF. DNA of the CDR3: TGTGCCAGCAGTTACCTCCGACAGGCCAACTATGGCTACACCTTC.

A note on this clone: This may be a read error: a much more frequent sequence differs by one nucleotide. This chain uses TRBV5-5 with TRBJ2-7, with 8 bases lining up with TRBD1. CDR1 and CDR2 from the germline V gene are SGHKS and YYEKEE (reference sequence). The CDR3 is made up of 13 amino acids. As DNA, the CDR3 is TGTACCAGCAGCTTGCCAGGGGGCCACGAGCAGTACTTC. Encoded protein: CTSSLPGGHEQYF.

V is TRBV15 and J is TRBJ2-3; D unresolved. V was trimmed by 1 base and J by 2 bases, leaving 10 bases between them. This CDR3 contains 15 residues. Germline V CDR1 and CDR2: LNHNV, YYDKDF (reference sequence). The CDR3: CATSRASSFTDTQYF. CDR3 DNA: TGTGCCACCAGCAGAGCTTCGAGTTTCACAGATACGCAGTATTTT.

At least ten counts were recorded for this clone. This chain joins TRBV4-1 and TRBJ1-6; 10 bases line up with TRBD1. With V trimmed by 1 base and J by 7 bases, 7 bases remained unmatched. Per the germline V gene, CDR1 is MGHRA and CDR2 is YSYEKL. The CDR3 has 17 residues. CDR3 DNA: TGCGCCAGCAGCCAAGCCTCTCGGACAGGGGGAAATTCACCCCTCCACTTT. Amino acids: CASSQASRTGGNSPLHF.

This clone was found a few times. A much larger clone sits a single nucleotide away, making a read error possible. Other DNA variants within this sample encode the same CDR3. The J gene is TRBJ1-4, the V gene TRBV4-1; D not resolved. CDR1 is MGHRA and CDR2 is YSYEKL in the germline V gene. This CDR3 has 15 residues. The V gene lost 4 bases and the J gene lost 4 bases, with 13 bases spanning the gap. The CDR3 DNA is TGCGCCAGCAGCCGCGGTGAGCTTTATAATGAAAAACTGTTTTTT. It translates to CASSRGELYNEKLFF.

Details on this clone: This may come from a read error, since a much larger clone is one base off. The chain carries TRBV20-1 and TRBJ2-3, with D hard to call. Germline values: CDR1 DFQATT, CDR2 SNEGSKA (reference sequence). V lost 5 bases, J lost 4 bases, and 10 bases lay in between. CDR3 length: 12 residues. CDR3 in DNA: TGCAGTGCTGACCGTCAGTCAGATACGCAGTATTTT. Translation gives CSADRQSDTQYF.

V usage is TRBV20-1 and J usage is TRBJ1-6; no definite D call. Germline V CDR1 and CDR2: DFQATT, SNEGSKA (reference sequence). This CDR3 is 15 amino acids long. Trimming stripped 0 bases from V and 8 bases from J, with 14 bases between. The CDR3 DNA reads as TGCAGTGCTAGAGATATAAACAAAGTGTATTCACCCCTCCACTTT. Its protein is CSARDINKVYSPLHF.

This clone was counted a few times. The chain is built from TRBV5-4 and TRBJ2-5, with D uncertain. Trimming shortened V by 2 bases and J by 4 bases, and 15 bases separated the two germline ends. CDR1 is SGHNT, CDR2 YYREEE, per germline (reference sequence). The CDR3 spans 15 residues. The CDR3 DNA reads TGTGCCAGCAGCTTCGGTGGTCTTGGTTCAGAGACCCAGTACTTC. It translates to CASSFGGLGSETQYF.

The V and J genes are TRBV3-1 and TRBJ2-3; 7 positions agree with TRBD2. In germline, CDR1 is LGHDT, CDR2 YNNKEL (reference sequence). The CDR3 contains 14 residues. The V segment lost 0 bases and the J segment 9 bases; nucleotides outside the gene matches: 6. The CDR3 bases are TGTGCCAGCAGCCAAGATCGGGGGACTACCACGCAGTATTTT. Translation: CASSQDRGTTTQYF.

This clone was seen more than once but under ten times. A read error may explain this, as a much larger clone is one base away. The CDR3 region has the DNA TGTGCCGGCAGTATGGGGGCAACTAATGAAAAACTGTTTTTT. Translation: CAGSMGATNEKLFF. The chain recombines TRBV6-1 with TRBJ1-4; a possible D gene is TRBD1 (5 bases). Germline V gives CDR1 MNHNS, CDR2 SASEGT. The CDR3 is made up of 14 amino acids.

This clone was observed many times. CDR3 bases: TGTGCCAGCAGTACAGGTTACGAGCAGTACTTC. This translates into CASSTGYEQYF. The genes are TRBV6-1 and TRBJ2-7; D is perhaps TRBD1 (5 bases). V gave up 5 bases and J gave up 4 bases, with 6 bases separating them. Germline-derived CDR1 and CDR2 are MNHNS and SASEGT. The CDR3 totals 11 residues.

Points on this clone: The same CDR3 is also encoded by other DNA sequences in this sample. The chain recombines TRBV19 with TRBJ1-4; the match to TRBD1 covers 7 bases. There are 12 residues in the CDR3. In germline, CDR1 is LNHDA, CDR2 SQIVND (reference sequence). After removal of 4 bases from V and 10 bases from J, the junction contained 3 bases not matched to a gene. The CDR3 region is CASSTRDRKLFF. As DNA, the CDR3 is TGTGCCAGTAGTACGCGGGACAGAAAACTGTTTTTT.

This clone was detected ten times or more. V gene TRBV6-1 combines with J gene TRBJ2-7; TRBD1 agrees at 9 bases. From germline, CDR1 is MNHNS and CDR2 SASEGT. CDR3 length: 14 amino acids. V was clipped by 7 bases and J by 2 bases; unmatched bases: 6. The CDR3 DNA reads TGTGCCAGCACCACCGGGACAGGGCCCTACGAGCAGTACTTC. As protein: CASTTGTGPYEQYF.

Details on this clone: An end of the junction differs from the germline gene, which may be a read error. In the same sample, other DNA sequences code for this CDR3. V gene TRBV5-4 combines with J gene TRBJ2-6, with a tentative D call TRBD2 (5 bases). Per the germline V gene, CDR1 is SGHNT and CDR2 is YYREEE (reference sequence). The CDR3 contains 15 residues. Here the CDR3 DNA reads TGTGCCAGTAGCTTGGAGGTGTCTGGGGCCAACGTCCTGACTTTC. It is translated as CASSLEVSGANVLTF.